This T cell receptor beta chain was sequenced in a study of T cell responses to AZD1222 COVID-19 vaccine (dated by TCRdb to about 2021). With regard to the full study: AZD1222 recipients given second doses at about 4 weeks or at about 12 weeks were pooled, since spike-specific TCR depth and breadth were not found to differ between the two schedules. A total of more than 230 trial participants underwent TCR sequencing, of whom about 210 received two doses of AZD1222 and approximately 25 received two doses of the MenACWY control vaccine. Trial participants were enrolled into age subgroups of 18-55, 56-69 and 70-plus years, which contained about 150, 27 and 61 TCR-sequenced participants, respectively. General conclusions and limits of the study: Participants were mostly white British, with more females than males. The authors suggested clonal diversity may have been underestimated. Conclusions about previously exposed vaccinees were limited because only six or seven AZD1222 recipients were SARS-CoV-2 seropositive at baseline. The 56-69-year group was small, and its depth increase did not reach significance, likely because of low power. A significant rise in spike-specific TCR breadth and depth was observed after two AZD1222 doses relative to day 0 and relative to MenACWY recipients. Because no samples from the day 14 peak response were available, repertoires could be characterized only after the peak T cell response. Vaccine-associated CD4 TCRs spanned the whole spike protein, with dominant responses in regions 160-218 and 743-854. Epitopes outside the regions mutated in the B.1.351 and B.1.1.7 variants were reportedly recognized by nearly half of the unique spike-specific TCRs.

Points on this clone: Its specific antigen is unknown. No quality values exist for individual bases; no much larger clone is one base distant.

The CDR3 measures 16 amino acids from cysteine to phenylalanine. This entry keeps only the CDR3 DNA: 48 bases, framed from base 1. Based on the germline V gene (reference sequence), the CDR1 and CDR2 sequences are SGHNT and YYREEE. Ends trimmed: V by 2 bases, J by 4 bases; bases unmatched to a gene: 11. The CDR3 regions of human TCRbeta chains were analyzed by immunosequencing. Concerning the study's data processing: TCRs in the repertoires were compared against a reference library of SARS-CoV-2-specific TCRs that had been generated with the MIRA antigen-specificity platform. Breadth meant the fraction of unique TCRs that were SARS-CoV-2-associated, whereas depth meant the fraction of total T cells that were SARS-CoV-2-associated. Using the MIRA data, each spike-specific TCR was assigned both to the spike region to which the TCR was reactive and to a CD4 or CD8 class. Log10-transformed breadth and depth values were compared by one-way ANOVA with Sidak's multiple comparisons tests. Drawn from immuneACCESS, this table holds only the in-frame rearrangements with V and J called that TCRdb kept. Clones are partly lost; checked studies trace under half to an unresolved V gene and leave the rest unexplained. V and J calls plus clone size are reproduced from that table; the DNA served to infer D and trimming. In all, the sample holds approximately 68,000 clones, and around nine tenths of those were seen once. The leading ten clones occupy less than 25% of the sample.

The sample's time point label is to be understood as: baseline before first vaccination. Samples from vaccinated people were obtained from the UK trials COV001 and COV002, which included a single-blind randomized controlled phase 2/3 trial of AZD1222 (ChAdOx1 nCoV-19) in healthy adults. For TCRbeta chain sequencing, PBMC samples were collected from trial participants at day 0 and at day 28 after the second dose. This TCR was recovered from an adult in good health. Sample: peripheral blood, taken on day 0 of AZD1222 vaccination. The chain joins TRBV5-4 to TRBJ2-7; 8 of the junction bases match TRBD1. Read as DNA, the sequence is TGTGCCAGCAGCTTTTGGTCCGGGACAGGTTCGTACGAGCAGTACTTC. This translates into CASSFWSGTGSYEQYF. The full variable domain, with segments outside the CDR3 supplied by the reference TRBV5-4 and TRBJ2-7 proteins, appears as ETGVTQSPTHLIKTRGQQVTLRCSSQSGHNTVSWYQQALGQGPQFIFQYYREEENGRGNFPPRFSGLQFPNYSSELNVNALELDDSALYLCASSFWSGTGSYEQYFGPGTRLTVT.